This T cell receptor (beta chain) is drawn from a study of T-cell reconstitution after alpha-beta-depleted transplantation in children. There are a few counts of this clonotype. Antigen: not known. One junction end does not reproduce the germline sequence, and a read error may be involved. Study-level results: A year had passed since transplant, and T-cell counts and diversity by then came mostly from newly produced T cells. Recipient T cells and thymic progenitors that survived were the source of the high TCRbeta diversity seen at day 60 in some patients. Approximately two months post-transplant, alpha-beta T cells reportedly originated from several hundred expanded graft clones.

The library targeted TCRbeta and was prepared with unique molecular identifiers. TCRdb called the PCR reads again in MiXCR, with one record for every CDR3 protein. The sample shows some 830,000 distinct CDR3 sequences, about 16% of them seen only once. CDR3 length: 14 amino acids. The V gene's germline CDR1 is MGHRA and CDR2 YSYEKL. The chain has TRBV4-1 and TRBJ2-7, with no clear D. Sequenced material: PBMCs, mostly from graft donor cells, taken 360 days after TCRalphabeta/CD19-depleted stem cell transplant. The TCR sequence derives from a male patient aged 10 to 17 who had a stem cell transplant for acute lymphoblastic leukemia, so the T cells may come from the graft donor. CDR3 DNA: TGTGCCAGCAGCCAAGGACGGAGCTCCTACGAGCAGTACTTC. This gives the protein CASSQGRSSYEQYF.